This T cell receptor beta chain was captured by sequencing in a study of T cell responses to AZD1222 COVID-19 vaccine. In the study overall: Second-dose groups at about 4 or about 12 weeks were pooled.

TCRdb's table, derived via immunoSEQ multiplex PCR, lists solely in-frame clones and lacks some. The sample consists of roughly 96,000 clones, roughly 90% of them appearing once. The germline V and J ends were trimmed by 6 bases and 3 bases, with 5 bases remaining between them. This CDR3 has 12 amino acids. CDR1 MNHEY and CDR2 SVGEGT come from the germline V gene. The sequenced sample was peripheral blood, obtained on day 0 of AZD1222 vaccination. The receptor was derived from an adult in good health. This sequence joins TRBV6-2 or TRBV6-3 and TRBJ2-2; D gene ambiguous. In DNA, the CDR3 is TGTGCCAGCAGCCCATACACCGGGGAGCTGTTTTTT. It encodes CASSPYTGELFF.